The source of this T cell receptor beta chain is a study of T cell changes during pregnancy in multiple sclerosis. This CDR3 contains 14 residues. The germline V and J ends were trimmed by 4 bases and 4 bases, with 10 bases remaining between them. Germline V gives CDR1 KGHSH, CDR2 LQKENI. Libraries were prepared by immunoSEQ multiplex PCR; TCRdb keeps only in-frame clonotypes and omits some of them. The sample lists around 110,000 clones; about nine tenths were seen once. This clone was recorded only once. This clonotype was sampled from a female donor with multiple sclerosis, enrolled in a pregnancy study. The chain is built from TRBV18 and TRBJ2-2; a possible D gene is TRBD2 (5 bases). This specimen consisted of peripheral blood, obtained after pregnancy. CDR3 sequence reads: CASSQGVGTGELFF. CDR3 DNA: TGTGCCAGCTCACAGGGAGTGGGCACCGGGGAGCTGTTTTTT.